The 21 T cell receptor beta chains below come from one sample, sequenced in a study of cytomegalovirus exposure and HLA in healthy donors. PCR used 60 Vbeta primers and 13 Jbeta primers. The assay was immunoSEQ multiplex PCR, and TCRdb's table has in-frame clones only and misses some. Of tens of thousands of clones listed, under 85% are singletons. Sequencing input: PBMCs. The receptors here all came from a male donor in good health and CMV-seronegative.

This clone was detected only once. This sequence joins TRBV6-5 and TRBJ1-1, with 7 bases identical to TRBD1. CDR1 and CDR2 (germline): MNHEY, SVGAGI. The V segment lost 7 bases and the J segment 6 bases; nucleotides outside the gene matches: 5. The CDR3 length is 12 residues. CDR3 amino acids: CASKQGWAEAFF. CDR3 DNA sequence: TGTGCCAGCAAACAGGGGTGGGCTGAAGCTTTCTTT.

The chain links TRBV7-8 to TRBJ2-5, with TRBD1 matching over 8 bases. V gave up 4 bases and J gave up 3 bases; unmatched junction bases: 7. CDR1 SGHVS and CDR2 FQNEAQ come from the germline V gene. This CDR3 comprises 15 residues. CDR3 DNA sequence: TGTGCCAGCAGCTCTCCCCAGGGGGCTAAAGAGACCCAGTACTTC. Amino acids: CASSSPQGAKETQYF.

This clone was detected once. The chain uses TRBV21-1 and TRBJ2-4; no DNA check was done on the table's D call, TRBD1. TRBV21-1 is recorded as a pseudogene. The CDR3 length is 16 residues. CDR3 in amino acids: CASSKGDRVRENIQYF. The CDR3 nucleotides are TGTGCCAGCAGCAAAGGGGACAGGGTTAGGGAAAACATTCAGTACTTC.

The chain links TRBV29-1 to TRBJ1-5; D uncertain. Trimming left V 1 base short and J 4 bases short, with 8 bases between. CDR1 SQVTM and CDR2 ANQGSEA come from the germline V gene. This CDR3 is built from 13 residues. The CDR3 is CSVEAQPNQPQHF. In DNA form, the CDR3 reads TGCAGCGTTGAAGCACAGCCGAATCAGCCCCAGCATTTT.

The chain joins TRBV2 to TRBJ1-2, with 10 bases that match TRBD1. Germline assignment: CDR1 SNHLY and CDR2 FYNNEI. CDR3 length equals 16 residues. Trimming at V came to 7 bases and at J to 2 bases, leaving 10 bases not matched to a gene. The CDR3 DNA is TGTGCCAGCATCAGGACAGGGGGTCTGGGGAACTATGGCTACACCTTC. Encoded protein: CASIRTGGLGNYGYTF.

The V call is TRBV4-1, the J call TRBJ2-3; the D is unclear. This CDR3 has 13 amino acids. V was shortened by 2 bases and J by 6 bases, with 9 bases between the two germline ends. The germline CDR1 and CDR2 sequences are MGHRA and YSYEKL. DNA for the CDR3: TGCGCCAGCAGCCAACCCGGAGCGGATACGCAGTATTTT. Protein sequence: CASSQPGADTQYF.

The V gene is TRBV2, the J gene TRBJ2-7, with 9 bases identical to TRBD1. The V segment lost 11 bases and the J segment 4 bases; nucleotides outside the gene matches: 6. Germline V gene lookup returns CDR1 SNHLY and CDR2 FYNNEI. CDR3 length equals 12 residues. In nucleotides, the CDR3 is TGTGCCTTTGGACAGGGGCGATACGAGCAGTACTTC. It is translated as CAFGQGRYEQYF. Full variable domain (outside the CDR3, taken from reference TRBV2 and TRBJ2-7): EPEVTQTPSHQVTQMGQEVILRCVPISNHLYFYWYRQILGQKVEFLVSFYNNEISEKSEIFDDQFSVERPDGSNFTLKIRSTKLEDSAMYFCAFGQGRYEQYFGPGTRLTVT.

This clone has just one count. The CDR3, as DNA: TGTGCCACCATGGGGGAGGGAAGGAGGACTGAAGCTTTCTTT. Its translation is CATMGEGRRTEAFF. V and J are TRBV28 and TRBJ1-1; a possible D gene is TRBD1 (5 bases). V gave up 10 bases and J gave up 5 bases, with 20 bases separating them. This CDR3 is 14 amino acids long. CDR1 and CDR2 (germline): MDHEN, SYDVKM.

CDR3: CASSSPGQATDTQYF. CDR3 in DNA: TGTGCCAGCAGTTCCCCGGGACAGGCGACAGATACGCAGTATTTT. The chain uses TRBV5-6 and TRBJ2-3, with 8 bases identical to TRBD1. The V gene's germline CDR1 is SGHDT and CDR2 YYEEEE. The CDR3 is 15 amino acids. Trimming took 5 bases from V and 3 from J; bases not matched to a gene: 8.

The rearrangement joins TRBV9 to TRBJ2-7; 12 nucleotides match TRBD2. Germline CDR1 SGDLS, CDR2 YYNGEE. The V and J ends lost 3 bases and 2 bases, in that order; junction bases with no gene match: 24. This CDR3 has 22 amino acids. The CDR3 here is CASSAGGVGGTSGHMKPYEQYF. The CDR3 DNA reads TGTGCCAGCAGCGCGGGGGGCGTTGGGGGGACTAGCGGGCATATGAAGCCCTACGAGCAGTACTTC.

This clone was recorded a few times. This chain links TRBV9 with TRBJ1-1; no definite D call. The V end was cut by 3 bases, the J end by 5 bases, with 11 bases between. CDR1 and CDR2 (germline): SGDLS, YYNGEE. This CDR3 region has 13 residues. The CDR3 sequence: CASSDGPGTEAFF. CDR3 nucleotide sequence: TGTGCCAGCAGCGACGGCCCGGGGACTGAAGCTTTCTTT.

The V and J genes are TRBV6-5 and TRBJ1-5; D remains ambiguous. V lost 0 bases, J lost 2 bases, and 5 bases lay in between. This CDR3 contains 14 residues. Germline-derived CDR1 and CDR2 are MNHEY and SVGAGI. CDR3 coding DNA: TGTGCCAGCAGTTACTCGAGGGGCAATCAGCCCCAGCATTTT. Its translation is CASSYSRGNQPQHF.

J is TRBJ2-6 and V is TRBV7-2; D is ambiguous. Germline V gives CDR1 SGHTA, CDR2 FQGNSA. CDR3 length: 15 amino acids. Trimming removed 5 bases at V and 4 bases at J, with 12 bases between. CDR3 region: CASSARKSGANVLTF. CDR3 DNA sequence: TGTGCCAGCAGCGCCAGAAAGTCCGGGGCCAACGTCCTGACTTTC.

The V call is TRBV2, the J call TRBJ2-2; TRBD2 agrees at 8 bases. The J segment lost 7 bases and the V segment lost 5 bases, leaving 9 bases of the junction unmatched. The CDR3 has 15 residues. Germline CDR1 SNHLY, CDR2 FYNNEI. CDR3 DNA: TGTGCCAGCAGTCCCCCGGGAGGGGCGGGCGGGGAGCTGTTTTTT. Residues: CASSPPGGAGGELFF.

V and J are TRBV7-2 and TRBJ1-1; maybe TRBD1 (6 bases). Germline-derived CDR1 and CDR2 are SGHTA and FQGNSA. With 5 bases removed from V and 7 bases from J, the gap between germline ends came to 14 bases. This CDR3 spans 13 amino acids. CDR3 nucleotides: TGTGCCAGCAGCCCCCACAGGGTAAATGAAGCTTTCTTT. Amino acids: CASSPHRVNEAFF.

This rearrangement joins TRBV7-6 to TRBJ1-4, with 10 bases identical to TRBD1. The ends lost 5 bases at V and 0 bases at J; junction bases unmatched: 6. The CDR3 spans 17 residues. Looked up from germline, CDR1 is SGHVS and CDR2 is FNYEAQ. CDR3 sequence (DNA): TGTGCCAGCAGCCCGGGACAGGGGAGTACAACTAATGAAAAACTGTTTTTT. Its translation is CASSPGQGSTTNEKLFF. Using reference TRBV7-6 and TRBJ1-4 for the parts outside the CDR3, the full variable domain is GAGVSQSPRYKVTKRGQDVALRCDPISGHVSLYWYRQALGQGPEFLTYFNYEAQQDKSGLPNDRFSAERPEGSISTLTIQRTEQRDSAMYRCASSPGQGSTTNEKLFFGSGTQLSVL.

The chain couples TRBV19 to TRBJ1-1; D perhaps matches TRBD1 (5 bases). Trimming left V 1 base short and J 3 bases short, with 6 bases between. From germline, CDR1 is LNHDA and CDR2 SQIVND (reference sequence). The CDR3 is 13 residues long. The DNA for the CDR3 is TGTGCCAGTAGTATAGTAGGGGACACTGAAGCTTTCTTT. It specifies CASSIVGDTEAFF. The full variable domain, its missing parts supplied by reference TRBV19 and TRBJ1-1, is DGGITQSPKYLFRKEGQNVTLSCEQNLNHDAMYWYRQDPGQGLRLIYYSQIVNDFQKGDIAEGYSVSREKKESFPLTVTSAQKNPTAFYLCASSIVGDTEAFFGQGTRLTVV.

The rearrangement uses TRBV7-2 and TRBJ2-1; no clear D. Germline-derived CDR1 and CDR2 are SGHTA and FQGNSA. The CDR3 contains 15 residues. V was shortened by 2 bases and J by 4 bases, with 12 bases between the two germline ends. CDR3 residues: CASSLIHSEYNEQFF. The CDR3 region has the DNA TGTGCCAGCAGCTTAATCCACTCGGAGTACAATGAGCAGTTCTTC.

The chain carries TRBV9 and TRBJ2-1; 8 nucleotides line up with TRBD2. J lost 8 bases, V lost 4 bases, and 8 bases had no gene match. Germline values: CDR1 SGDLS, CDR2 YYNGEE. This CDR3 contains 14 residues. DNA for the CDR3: TGTGCCAGCAGCCCCAGGCTAGCGGGTTATGAGCAGTTCTTC. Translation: CASSPRLAGYEQFF.

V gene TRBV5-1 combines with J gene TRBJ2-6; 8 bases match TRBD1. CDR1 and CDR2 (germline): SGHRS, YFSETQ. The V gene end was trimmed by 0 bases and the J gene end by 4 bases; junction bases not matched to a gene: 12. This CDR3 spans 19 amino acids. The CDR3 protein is CASSLERAGGLTGANVLTF. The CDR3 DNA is TGCGCCAGCAGCTTGGAGAGAGCAGGGGGCTTAACGGGGGCCAACGTCCTGACTTTC.

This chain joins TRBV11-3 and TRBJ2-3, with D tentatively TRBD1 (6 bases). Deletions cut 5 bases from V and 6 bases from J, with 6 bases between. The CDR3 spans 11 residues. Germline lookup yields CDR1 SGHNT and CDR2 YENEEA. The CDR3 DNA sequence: TGTGCCAGCAGCCAGGGGGATACGCAGTATTTT. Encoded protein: CASSQGDTQYF.